The rows below give T cell receptor beta chains drawn from one sample of a study of T cells after yellow fever vaccination. TCRdb independently ran MiXCR on the 5' RACE reads; one entry per CDR3 protein. The sample consists of some 350,000 distinct CDR3 sequences, 6.2% of them appearing once. The sequenced sample was PBMCs, obtained 5 days after the yellow fever booster vaccination. The receptors were gathered from a young man who received the YFV17D yellow fever vaccine. Both conserved end residues are part of each CDR3. Fields, in order: D gene, V gene, clone size, J gene, CDR3 DNA, CDR3 protein. A D gene is named only where the DNA matches it firmly. Size is stated for part of the rows, as once, few or many counts, or as a class when the clone is expanded.

TRBD1	TRBV6-2/TRBV6-3	few	TRBJ1-5	TGTGCCAGCAGGGACCCAGGGGGCCGGCAGCCCCAGCATTTT	CASRDPGGRQPQHF
TRBD2	TRBV6-2/TRBV6-3	.	TRBJ2-3	TGTGCCAGCAGTTACTCGAGTCCGAGGGGACTAGCGGGAGGGCTTAATACGCAGTATTTT	CASSYSSPRGLAGGLNTQYF
.	TRBV24-1	few	TRBJ2-1	TGTGCCACCAGTGCGAGTTCCTCCTACAATGAGCAGTTCTTC	CATSASSSYNEQFF
.	TRBV18	few	TRBJ2-1	TGTGCCAGCTCACCACGATCGAGCTCCTACAATGAGCAGTTCTTC	CASSPRSSSYNEQFF
.	TRBV12-3/TRBV12-4	many	TRBJ2-3	TGTGCCAGCGGGAGGTCCCGCACAGATAGGCAGTATTTT	CASGRSRTDRQYF
.	TRBV28	.	TRBJ2-7	TGTGCCAGCAATATCGGGACGGTCGAGCAGTACTTC	CASNIGTVEQYF
.	TRBV6-4	.	TRBJ2-7	TGTGCCAGCAGTGACTCGGCAGGGGTCCTCTCCTGGGAGGGAGTTTCCTACGAGCAGTACTTC	CASSDSAGVLSWEGVSYEQYF
TRBD2	TRBV7-2	few	TRBJ2-1	TGTGCCAGCAGCTCCCCCCGGGGTTCTAGCGGGTCGAATGAGCAGTTCTTC	CASSSPRGSSGSNEQFF
TRBD1	TRBV29-1	.	TRBJ1-3	TGCAGCGCCCTCGACAGGGTTGGAAACACCATATATTTT	CSALDRVGNTIYF
TRBD2	TRBV20-1	.	TRBJ2-1	TGCAGTGCTCTGGGGACTAGCGGCAATGAGCAGTTCTTC	CSALGTSGNEQFF
.	TRBV7-7	many	TRBJ1-1	TGTGCTAGCAGCAAGCTTTCAAGCACTGAAGCTTTCTTT	CASSKLSSTEAFF
.	TRBV19	.	TRBJ1-5	TGTGCCAGTAGTGACACCGGGACCGCTTTCAATCAGCCCCAGCATTTT	CASSDTGTAFNQPQHF
.	TRBV7-2	.	TRBJ2-6	TGTGCCAGCAGCACACCCCTAACTGGGGCCAACGTCCTGACTTTC	CASSTPLTGANVLTF
.	TRBV6-2/TRBV6-3	many	TRBJ2-7	TGTGCCAGCAACACGGGACCGCCCCCCTACGAGCAGTACTTC	CASNTGPPPYEQYF
TRBD2	TRBV20-1	few	TRBJ2-3	TGCAGTGCTAGAGCGGGAGGGCTAGCAGATACGCAGTATTTT	CSARAGGLADTQYF
.	TRBV20-1	few	TRBJ2-1	TGCAGTGCTAGAGACGGGGGATATGAGCAGTTCTTC	CSARDGGYEQFF
.	TRBV5-5	few	TRBJ2-7	TGTGCCAGCAGCTCCGACCCGGGGAGGACCGGAGTTAGGGGCGAGCAGTACTTC	CASSSDPGRTGVRGEQYF
TRBD2	TRBV25-1	many	TRBJ2-1	TGTGCCAGCAGTGGACTAGCGGGAGTTAGTGAGCAGTTCTTC	CASSGLAGVSEQFF
.	TRBV9	many	TRBJ2-1	TGTGCCAGCGGGGAGGCGGGCGGCTGGGATGAGCAGTTCTTC	CASGEAGGWDEQFF
.	TRBV27	many	TRBJ1-6	TGTGCCAGCACCCTGCGCGGACGGTATAATTCACCCCTCCACTTT	CASTLRGRYNSPLHF
.	TRBV11-2	many	TRBJ2-2	TGTGCCAGCGACCAAAACACCGGGGAGCTGTTTTTT	CASDQNTGELFF
.	TRBV7-2	medium-sized	TRBJ2-1	TGTGCCAGCAGCTTACAGCAGTATGAGCAGTTCTTC	CASSLQQYEQFF
.	TRBV20-1	many	TRBJ2-7	TGCAGTGCTCCGATCCGCTCCCTACAGGGAAGCGGCGAGCAGTACTTC	CSAPIRSLQGSGEQYF
TRBD2	TRBV6-5	.	TRBJ2-3	TGTGCCAGCAGTTATCGGGGACTAGCACCCCTCACAGATACGCAGTATTTT	CASSYRGLAPLTDTQYF
.	TRBV20-1	.	TRBJ2-2	TGCAGTGCTAGAGCCCGACTTTTAAACACCGGGGAGCTGTTTTTT	CSARARLLNTGELFF
.	TRBV4-3	many	TRBJ2-1	TGCGCCAGCAGCCAAGAGGGAAAGGTCAATGAGCAGTTCTTC	CASSQEGKVNEQFF
.	TRBV11-2	few	TRBJ2-7	TGTGCCAGCAGCTTAGGTGGACTGGCCTCCTCCTACGAGCAGTACTTC	CASSLGGLASSYEQYF
TRBD1	TRBV25-1	.	TRBJ2-5	TGTGCCAGTTCACACAGGGGTCATAAAGAGACCCAGTACTTC	CASSHRGHKETQYF
.	TRBV6-1	few	TRBJ2-3	TGTGCCAGCACCTCTCAAACCGGGCCTTCCACAGATACGCAGTATTTT	CASTSQTGPSTDTQYF
TRBD1	TRBV5-1	many	TRBJ2-7	TGCGCCAGCAGCGCACAGGGGCAGGTGGATCACGAGCAGTACTTC	CASSAQGQVDHEQYF
TRBD2	TRBV29-1	many	TRBJ2-1	TGCAGCGTTCGCCTTGGACCGGGGAGGGAGAATGAGCAGTTCTTC	CSVRLGPGRENEQFF
TRBD2	TRBV6-5	many	TRBJ2-1	TGTGCCAGCAGTTACCCGGGACTAGCGGGAGGAAATGAGCAGTTCTTC	CASSYPGLAGGNEQFF
.	TRBV7-2	few	TRBJ2-7	TGTGCCAGCAGTCGCCCAGGGAGCGGATACGAGCAGTACTTC	CASSRPGSGYEQYF
.	TRBV29-1	few	TRBJ2-3	TGCAGCGTTGATCCGTCAGCCACAGATACGCAGTATTTT	CSVDPSATDTQYF
TRBD1	TRBV4-3	few	TRBJ2-7	TGCGCCAGCAGCCCTTTCAACCTCGGGACAGGCTACGAGCAGTACTTC	CASSPFNLGTGYEQYF
.	TRBV28	few	TRBJ2-1	TGTGCCAGCAGTCTCATCTCCGGGTCCTACAATGAGCAGTTCTTC	CASSLISGSYNEQFF
.	TRBV5-1	.	TRBJ2-2	TGCGCCAGCAGCCGTAATTCCGGGGAGCTGTTTTTT	CASSRNSGELFF
.	TRBV2	.	TRBJ1-5	TGTGCCAGCAACGCCATGGGTAGCAATCAGCCCCAGCATTTT	CASNAMGSNQPQHF
.	TRBV20-1	few	TRBJ2-3	TGCAGTGCTAGAGTTTCAGATACGCAGTATTTT	CSARVSDTQYF
.	TRBV7-9	many	TRBJ2-1	TGTGCCAGCAGTATCGACAGGTCCTACAATGAGCAGTTCTTC	CASSIDRSYNEQFF
TRBD2	TRBV7-9	many	TRBJ2-2	TGTGCCAGCAGCTGGGACACTAGCGGGTCCAACACCGGGGAGCTGTTTTTT	CASSWDTSGSNTGELFF
TRBD2	TRBV5-4	.	TRBJ2-2	TGTGCCAGCAGCGCGGGGACTAGCGGGAGGGCCGGGGAGCTGTTTTTT	CASSAGTSGRAGELFF
.	TRBV6-2/TRBV6-3	many	TRBJ1-2	TGTGCCAGCCTCCGGGGGGTCGCTGGAGGCTACACCTTC	CASLRGVAGGYTF
.	TRBV9	few	TRBJ2-2	TGTGCCAGCAGCGTAGGGATAGGGGGAAACACCGGGGAGCTGTTTTTT	CASSVGIGGNTGELFF
TRBD2	TRBV19	few	TRBJ2-2	TGTGCCACCAAAACTAGCGGTACCGCGAACACCGGGGAGCTGTTTTTT	CATKTSGTANTGELFF
.	TRBV12-3/TRBV12-4	many	TRBJ2-7	TGTGCCAGCAGTTTGCGGTCTGGGGCTAGCTACCCGCAGTACTTC	CASSLRSGASYPQYF
.	TRBV9	many	TRBJ1-1	TGTGCCAGCGGCATCTCTCTGAACACTGAAGCTTTCTTT	CASGISLNTEAFF
TRBD2	TRBV20-1	few	TRBJ2-7	TGCAGTGCTAGAGGACATAGCGGGAGCTCCTACGAGCAGTACTTC	CSARGHSGSSYEQYF
TRBD2	TRBV12-3/TRBV12-4	many	TRBJ2-4	TGTGCCAGCAGTTTGCCCCGGACTAGCGGGAGGGCCTTGTTGGCCAAAAACATTCAGTACTTC	CASSLPRTSGRALLAKNIQYF
.	TRBV7-9	few	TRBJ2-3	TGTGCCAGCAGCTACCGGTGGGGAACGACAGATACGCAGTATTTT	CASSYRWGTTDTQYF